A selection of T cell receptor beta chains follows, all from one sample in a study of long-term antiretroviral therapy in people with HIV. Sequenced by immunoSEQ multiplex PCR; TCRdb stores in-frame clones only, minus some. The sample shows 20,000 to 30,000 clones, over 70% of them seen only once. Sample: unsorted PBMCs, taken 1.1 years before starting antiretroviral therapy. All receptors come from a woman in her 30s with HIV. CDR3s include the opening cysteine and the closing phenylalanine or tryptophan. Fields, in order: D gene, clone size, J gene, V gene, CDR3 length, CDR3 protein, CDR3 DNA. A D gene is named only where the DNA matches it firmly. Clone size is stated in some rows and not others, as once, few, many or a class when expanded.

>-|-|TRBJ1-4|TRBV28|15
CASSPPGPQSEKLFF
TGTGCCAGCAGTCCCCCGGGGCCGCAGAGCGAAAAACTGTTTTTT
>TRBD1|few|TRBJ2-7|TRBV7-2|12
CASSSTGYEQYF
TGTGCCAGCAGCTCGACAGGGTACGAGCAGTACTTC
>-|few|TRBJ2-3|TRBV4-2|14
CASSQDRWQSHRYF
TGTGCCAGCAGCCAAGATAGGTGGCAAAGCCATCGGTATTTT
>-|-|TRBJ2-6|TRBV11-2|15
CASSLGGAGANVLTF
TGTGCCAGCAGCTTAGGCGGGGCTGGGGCCAACGTCCTGACTTTC
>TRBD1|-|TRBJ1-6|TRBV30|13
CAWTGTGDSPLHF
TGTGCCTGGACGGGGACAGGGGATTCACCCCTCCACTTT
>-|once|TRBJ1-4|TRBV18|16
CASSTLRDWSNEKLFF
TGTGCCAGCTCGACGCTCCGGGACTGGAGCAATGAAAAACTGTTTTTT
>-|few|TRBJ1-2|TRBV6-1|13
CASSEQEINGYTF
TGTGCCAGCAGTGAGCAAGAAATCAACGGCTACACCTTC
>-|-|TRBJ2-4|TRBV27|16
CASSRSRTLAKNIQYF
TGTGCCAGCAGTCGTAGCAGAACCCTAGCCAAAAACATTCAGTACTTC
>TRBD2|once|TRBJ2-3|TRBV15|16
CATSARLAGVTDTQYF
TGTGCCACCAGCGCAAGACTAGCGGGCGTCACAGATACGCAGTATTTT
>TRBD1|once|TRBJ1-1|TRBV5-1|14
CASSGQGSYTEAFF
TGCGCCAGCAGCGGACAGGGGTCGTACACTGAAGCTTTCTTT
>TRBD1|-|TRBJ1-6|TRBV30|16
CAWSALRGTVNSPLHF
TGTGCCTGGAGTGCACTCCGGGGGACAGTTAATTCACCCCTCCACTTT
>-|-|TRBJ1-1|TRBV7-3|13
CASSLGRETEAFF
TGTGCCAGCAGCTTAGGTAGAGAGACTGAAGCTTTCTTT
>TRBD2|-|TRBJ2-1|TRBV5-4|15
CASSLGLAGNNEQFF
TGTGCCAGCAGCTTAGGATTAGCGGGGAACAATGAGCAGTTCTTC
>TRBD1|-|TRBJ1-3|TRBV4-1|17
CASSLAGTGSAGNTIYF
TGCGCCAGCAGCCTCGCCGGGACAGGGTCTGCTGGAAACACCATATATTTT
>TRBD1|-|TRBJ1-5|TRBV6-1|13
CASSADRNQPQHF
TGTGCCAGCAGCGCGGACAGGAATCAGCCCCAGCATTTT
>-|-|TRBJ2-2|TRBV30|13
CACEISGAGELFF
TGTGCCTGTGAAATAAGTGGGGCCGGGGAGCTGTTTTTT
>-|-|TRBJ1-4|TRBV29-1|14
CSALPDSDNEKLFF
TGCAGCGCGCTCCCTGACAGTGACAATGAAAAACTGTTTTTT
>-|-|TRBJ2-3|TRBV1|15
CTSSQAWLAGDTQYF
TGCACCAGCAGCCAAGCTTGGCTAGCAGGCGATACGCAGTATTTT
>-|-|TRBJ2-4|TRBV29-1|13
CSVRQGLRDIQYF
TGCAGCGTAAGACAGGGACTAAGGGACATTCAGTACTTC
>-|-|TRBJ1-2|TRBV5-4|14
CASSNLQGRNGYTF
TGTGCCAGCAGCAACCTACAGGGAAGGAATGGCTACACCTTC
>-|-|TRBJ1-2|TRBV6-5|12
CASSSKQGSYTF
TGTGCCAGCAGCTCGAAACAGGGAAGCTACACCTTC
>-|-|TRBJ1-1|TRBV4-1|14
CASSQDIQNTEAFF
TGCGCCAGCAGCCAAGACATACAGAACACTGAAGCTTTCTTT
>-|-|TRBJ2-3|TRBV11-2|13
CASSLEWTDTQYF
TGTGCCAGCAGCTTAGAGTGGACAGATACGCAGTATTTT
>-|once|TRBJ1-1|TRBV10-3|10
CATVGDEAFF
TGTGCCACCGTTGGGGATGAAGCTTTCTTT
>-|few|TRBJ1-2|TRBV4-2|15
CASSQPGRDDYGYTF
TGTGCCAGCAGCCAGCCCGGAAGGGACGACTATGGCTACACCTTC
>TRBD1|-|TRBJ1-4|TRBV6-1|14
CASSESRGQEKLFF
TGTGCCAGCAGTGAATCCAGGGGGCAGGAAAAACTGTTTTTT
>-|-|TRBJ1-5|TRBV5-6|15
CASSLRGYSNQPQHF
TGTGCCAGCAGCTTGCGGGGTTATAGCAATCAGCCCCAGCATTTT
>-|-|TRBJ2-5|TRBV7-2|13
CASRLKAEETQYF
TGTGCCAGCAGACTAAAAGCGGAAGAGACCCAGTACTTC
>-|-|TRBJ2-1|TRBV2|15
CASSEMVGLYNEQFF
TGTGCCAGCAGTGAGATGGTAGGACTCTACAATGAGCAGTTCTTC
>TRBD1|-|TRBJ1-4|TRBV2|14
CASRDRVGSEKLFF
TGTGCCAGCAGGGACAGGGTAGGGAGTGAAAAACTGTTTTTT
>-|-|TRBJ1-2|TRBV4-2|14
CASSQDTGAYGYTF
TGTGCCAGCAGCCAAGATACGGGGGCCTATGGCTACACCTTC
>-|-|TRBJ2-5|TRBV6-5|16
CASSYSIGTDQETQYF
TGTGCCAGCAGTTACTCGATTGGGACGGACCAAGAGACCCAGTACTTC
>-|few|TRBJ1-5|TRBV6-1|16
CASSEGWGEGNQPQHF
TGTGCCAGCAGTGAAGGTTGGGGGGAAGGCAATCAGCCCCAGCATTTT
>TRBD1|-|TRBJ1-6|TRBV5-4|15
CASSSYRDRNSPLHF
TGTGCCAGCAGCTCCTACCGGGACAGGAATTCACCCCTCCACTTT
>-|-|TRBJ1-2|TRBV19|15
CASSIDGAWNYGYTF
TGTGCCAGTAGTATAGATGGGGCCTGGAACTATGGCTACACCTTC
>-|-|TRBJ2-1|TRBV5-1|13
CASSLNLAGEQFF
TGCGCCAGCAGCTTGAATCTAGCCGGTGAGCAGTTCTTC
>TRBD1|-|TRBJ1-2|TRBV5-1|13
CASSLSGGYGYTF
TGCGCCAGCAGCTTGTCAGGGGGCTATGGCTACACCTTC
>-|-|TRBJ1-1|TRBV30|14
CAWSPGLGGTEAFF
TGTGCCTGGAGTCCGGGCCTAGGAGGTACTGAAGCTTTCTTT
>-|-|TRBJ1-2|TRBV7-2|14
CASSPREGGYGYTF
TGTGCCAGCAGCCCCCGAGAGGGAGGCTATGGCTACACCTTC
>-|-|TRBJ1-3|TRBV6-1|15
CASINWGRLPETIYF
TGTGCCAGCATAAACTGGGGCAGGCTTCCCGAAACCATATATTTT
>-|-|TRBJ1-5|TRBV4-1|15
CASSFRVGDDQPQHF
TGCGCCAGCAGCTTTCGAGTGGGAGACGATCAGCCCCAGCATTTT
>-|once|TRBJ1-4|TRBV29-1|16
CSVGGSGLLGIEKLFF
TGCAGCGTTGGAGGGAGCGGGCTCCTGGGGATAGAAAAACTGTTTTTT
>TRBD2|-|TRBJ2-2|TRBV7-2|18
CASSLGLAGAANTGELFF
TGTGCCAGCAGCTTAGGTCTAGCGGGGGCTGCGAACACCGGGGAGCTGTTTTTT
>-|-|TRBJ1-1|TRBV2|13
CASVWGLGTEAFF
TGTGCCAGCGTATGGGGGTTGGGGACTGAAGCTTTCTTT
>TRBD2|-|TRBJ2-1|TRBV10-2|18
CASMEKGAGGTFYNEQFF
TGCGCCAGCATGGAGAAGGGGGCGGGGGGGACCTTCTACAATGAGCAGTTCTTC
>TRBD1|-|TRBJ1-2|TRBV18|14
CASSPDRGVYGYTF
TGTGCCAGCTCACCCGACAGGGGGGTCTATGGCTACACCTTC
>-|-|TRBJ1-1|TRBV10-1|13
CASNKNTDTEAFF
TGCGCCAGCAATAAGAACACCGACACTGAAGCTTTCTTT
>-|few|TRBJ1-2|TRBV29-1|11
CSVEVLSGYTF
TGCAGCGTTGAAGTCCTGAGCGGCTACACCTTC
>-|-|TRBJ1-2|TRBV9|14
CASSVSGGGGGYTF
TGTGCCAGCAGCGTATCCGGGGGTGGTGGTGGCTACACCTTC
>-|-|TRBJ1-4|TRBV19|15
CASSIGDATNEKLFF
TGTGCCAGTAGTATAGGGGACGCAACTAATGAAAAACTGTTTTTT
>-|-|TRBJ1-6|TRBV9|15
CASSASGQYNSPLHF
TGTGCCAGCAGCGCTTCCGGACAGTACAATTCACCCCTCCACTTT
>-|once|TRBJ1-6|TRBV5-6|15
CASSLGSSYNSPLHF
TGTGCCAGCAGCTTGGGGAGCTCCTATAATTCACCCCTCCACTTT
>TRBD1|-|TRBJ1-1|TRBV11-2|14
CASSFGQGAAEAFF
TGTGCCAGCAGCTTCGGACAGGGGGCTGCTGAAGCTTTCTTT
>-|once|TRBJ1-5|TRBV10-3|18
CAISESFPLAGRSQPQHF
TGTGCCATCAGTGAGTCATTCCCGTTGGCAGGCCGAAGTCAGCCCCAGCATTTT
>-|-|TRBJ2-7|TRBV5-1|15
CASSVAGGKAYEQYF
TGCGCCAGCAGCGTGGCTGGAGGGAAGGCCTACGAGCAGTACTTC
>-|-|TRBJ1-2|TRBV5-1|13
CASSVLRGDGYTF
TGCGCCAGCAGCGTACTCAGAGGAGACGGCTACACCTTC
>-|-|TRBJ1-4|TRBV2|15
CASSGQGLANEKLFF
TGTGCCAGCAGTGGGCAGGGGTTAGCTAATGAAAAACTGTTTTTT
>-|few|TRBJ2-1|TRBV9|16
CASSALEGKLRDEQFF
TGTGCCAGCAGCGCGCTAGAGGGAAAACTTAGGGATGAGCAGTTCTTC
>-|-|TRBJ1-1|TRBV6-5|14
CASSYSRLQTEAFF
TGTGCCAGCAGTTACTCGAGATTACAGACTGAAGCTTTCTTT